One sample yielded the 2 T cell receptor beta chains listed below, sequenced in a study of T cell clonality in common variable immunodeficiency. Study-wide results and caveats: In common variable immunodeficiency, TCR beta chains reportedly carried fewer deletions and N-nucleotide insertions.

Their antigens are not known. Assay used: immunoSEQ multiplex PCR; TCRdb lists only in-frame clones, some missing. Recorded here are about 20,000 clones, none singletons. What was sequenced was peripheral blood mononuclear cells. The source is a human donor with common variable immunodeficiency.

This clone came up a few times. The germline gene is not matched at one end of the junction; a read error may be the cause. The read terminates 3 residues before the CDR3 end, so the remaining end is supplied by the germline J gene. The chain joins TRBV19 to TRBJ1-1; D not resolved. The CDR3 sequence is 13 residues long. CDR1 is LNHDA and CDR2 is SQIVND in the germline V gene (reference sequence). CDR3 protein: CASSVDVNTEAFF. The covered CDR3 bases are TGTGCCAGTAGTGTAGACGTGAACACTGAA.

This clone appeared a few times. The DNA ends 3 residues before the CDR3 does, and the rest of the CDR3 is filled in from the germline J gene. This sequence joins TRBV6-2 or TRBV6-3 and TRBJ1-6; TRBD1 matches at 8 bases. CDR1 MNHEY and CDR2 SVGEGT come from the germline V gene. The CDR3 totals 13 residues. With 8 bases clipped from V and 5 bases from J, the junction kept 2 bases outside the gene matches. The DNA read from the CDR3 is TGTGCCAGCTCGGGACAGGATAATTCACCC. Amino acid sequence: CASSGQDNSP. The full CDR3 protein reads CASSGQDNSPLHF.